Sequencing of this TCR beta chain was carried out in a study of blood T cell repertoires in COVID-19. Background on the study: PBMCs, B-cell-depleted T cells, or T cells were the source of the cDNA or gDNA that made up the material.

This CDR3 has 11 residues. Germline V gene lookup returns CDR1 DFQATT and CDR2 SNEGSKA (reference sequence). Trimming removed 4 bases at V and 6 bases at J, with 10 bases between. The assay was immunoSEQ multiplex PCR, and TCRdb's table has in-frame clones only and misses some. The data show 90,000 to 150,000 clones, roughly 87% seen once. The chain couples TRBV20-1 to TRBJ2-7; weak D call: TRBD1 (5 bases). Sequencing was performed on peripheral blood. The sequence was obtained from a human donor in a cohort sampled during active COVID-19. The CDR3 DNA reads as TGCAGTGCTACTAGACAGATCGAGCAGTACTTC. Amino acid sequence: CSATRQIEQYF.